The following is a T cell receptor beta chain sequence with its context. The sample is drawn from a study of blood T cell repertoires in COVID-19. Looking at the study overall: COVID-19 samples, acute and convalescent, were from the United States, Italy and Spain. T cells, B-cell-depleted T cells, or PBMCs supplied cDNA or gDNA.

In the authors' methods: Amplifying reference gene primers gave estimates of nucleated cell counts. Sequenced by immunoSEQ multiplex PCR; TCRdb stores in-frame clones only, minus some. That table gives V, J and clone size, and the DNA gave D and trimming. The table includes 130,000 or so clones, about four fifths detected once. The CDR3 runs 15 residues. The ends lost 0 bases at V and 8 bases at J; junction bases unmatched: 6. Looked up from germline, CDR1 is LNHNV and CDR2 is YYDKDF (reference sequence). The source of this sequence is a man aged 55 to 70 with acute or convalescent COVID-19. The chain couples TRBV15 to TRBJ1-3; 8 nucleotides line up with TRBD1. Material: peripheral blood. In nucleotides, the CDR3 is TGTGCCACCAGCAGAGAAGACAGGGGTTTGGACACCATATATTTT. This translates into CATSREDRGLDTIYF.